The 18 T cell receptor beta chains in this list originate from one sample, sequenced in a study of molecular identifiers for immune sequencing clone quantification. MiXCR, applied by TCRdb to the PCR reads, yields one record per CDR3 protein. Found here are about 500,000 distinct CDR3 sequences, over 20% of them singletons; the top ten hold about 0.78%. The specimen was naive CD8+ T cells from blood, with Jurkat cell RNA spiked in. As for subset: FACS-sorted CD8+CD4-CCR7+CD45RA+ naive T cells. All receptors derive from a human donor in good health. Some libraries in this study had Jurkat cell RNA spiked in.

This clonotype was seen ten or more times. The gene calls are TRBV7-9 and TRBJ2-7; D remains ambiguous. V was clipped by 5 bases and J by 5 bases, with 7 bases between them. CDR1 is SEHNR and CDR2 is FQNEAQ in the germline V gene (reference sequence). The CDR3 consists of 11 residues. The CDR3 DNA follows: TGTGCCAGCAGCCCAGCCAACGAGCAGTACTTC. Protein: CASSPANEQYF.

The rearrangement joins TRBV30 to TRBJ2-7; 7 positions agree with TRBD2. The CDR3 has 16 amino acids. Germline loops: CDR1 GTSNPN, CDR2 SVGIG (reference sequence). V shed 5 bases, J shed 2 bases, and the junction held 15 bases outside the gene matches. Here the CDR3 DNA reads TGTGCCTGGGGGGTTTCCGGACTAGGGGATCCCTACGAGCAGTACTTC. It specifies CAWGVSGLGDPYEQYF.

The table lists this clonotype with a few counts. The chain couples TRBV7-9 to TRBJ2-1, with D hard to call. Germline V gene lookup returns CDR1 SEHNR and CDR2 FQNEAQ (reference sequence). The CDR3 has 12 residues. Between the trimmed V and J ends, which lost 4 bases and 5 bases, there was a span of 6 bases. The CDR3 reads CASSSEDNEQFF. The CDR3 coding sequence is TGTGCCAGCAGCTCCGAGGACAATGAGCAGTTCTTC.

This clonotype has ten or more counts. The chain combines TRBV5-1 with TRBJ2-7; D may be TRBD1 or TRBD2 (5 bases each). The germline V gene encodes CDR1 SGHRS and CDR2 YFSETQ. This CDR3 has 14 amino acids. Trimming left V 5 bases short and J 3 bases short, with 15 bases between. For the CDR3, the DNA is TGCGCCAGCAGTATCTCGGGGCCCGACTACGAGCAGTACTTC. This codes for CASSISGPDYEQYF.

This clonotype was seen at least ten times. V is TRBV4-3 and J is TRBJ2-1, with 7 nucleotides matching TRBD2. After removal of 0 bases from V and 4 bases from J, the junction contained 6 bases not matched to a gene. Germline V lookup: CDR1 LGHNA, CDR2 YSLEER. This CDR3 comprises 16 residues. CDR3 in DNA: TGCGCCAGCAGCCAAGATCTGGCGGGGGAATACAATGAGCAGTTCTTC. As protein: CASSQDLAGEYNEQFF.

The V and J genes are TRBV6-1 and TRBJ2-7; TRBD2 might be the D (6 bases). V lost 4 bases and J lost 2, with 15 bases in between. This CDR3 spans 15 amino acids. Germline V lookup: CDR1 MNHNS, CDR2 SASEGT. The CDR3, as DNA: TGTGCCAGCAGTGTCGTTTGGGACTCCCCCTACGAGCAGTACTTC. Protein sequence: CASSVVWDSPYEQYF.

Comment on this clonotype: The CDR3 does not close with the conserved phenylalanine or tryptophan, likely indicating a read error. This sequence joins TRBV4-3 and TRBJ2-1; 7 bases agree with TRBD1. V gave up 3 bases and J gave up 4 bases; unmatched junction bases: 9. The CDR3 runs to 16 residues. CDR1 is LGHNA and CDR2 is YSLEER in the germline V gene. CDR3 sequence: CASSHLTQGSYNEQFL. The CDR3 nucleotides read TGCGCCAGCAGCCATCTCACACAGGGGAGTTACAATGAGCAGTTCCTC.

This clonotype was observed a few times. The chain joins TRBV20-1 to TRBJ2-3; D is ambiguous. CDR3 length: 15 amino acids. CDR1 and CDR2 from the germline V gene are DFQATT and SNEGSKA (reference sequence). The germline V and J ends were trimmed by 2 bases and 0 bases, with 12 bases remaining between them. CDR3 DNA sequence: TGCAGTGCTAGAACTACTCGGGCTAGCACAGATACGCAGTATTTT. It is translated as CSARTTRASTDTQYF.

DNA for the CDR3: TGCGCCAGCAGCCCGGGACAGGGAATGAGCGAAAAACTGTTTTTT. Translating gives CASSPGQGMSEKLFF. The chain has TRBV5-1 and TRBJ1-4; 9 bases map to TRBD1. The trim removed 4 bases at V and 8 bases at J, leaving 9 bases unmatched. CDR3 length: 15 amino acids. The V gene's germline CDR1 is SGHRS and CDR2 YFSETQ.

In its sample, this clonotype was seen a few times. This chain uses TRBV18 with TRBJ2-3; 13 nucleotides match TRBD2. This CDR3 contains 18 residues. With V trimmed by 2 bases and J by 6 bases, 11 bases remained unmatched. Germline assignment: CDR1 KGHSH and CDR2 LQKENI. The CDR3 loop reads CASSPNLGLAGAHDTQYF. The DNA of the CDR3 is TGTGCCAGCTCACCAAACTTAGGACTAGCGGGAGCACATGATACGCAGTATTTT. The variable domain in full, completed from reference TRBV18 and TRBJ2-3, reads NAGVMQNPRHLVRRRGQEARLRCSPMKGHSHVYWYRQLPEEGLKFMVYLQKENIIDESGMPKERFSAEFPKEGPSILRIQQVVRGDSAAYFCASSPNLGLAGAHDTQYFGPGTRLTVL.

The V call is TRBV5-4, the J call TRBJ2-7; 13 bases agree with TRBD2. Germline-derived CDR1 and CDR2 are SGHNT and YYREEE (reference sequence). With V trimmed by 4 bases and J by 7 bases, 8 bases remained unmatched. The CDR3 is 15 residues long. CDR3 DNA: TGTGCCAGCAGCCACGGACTAGCGGGAGTTCAGGAGCAGTACTTC. Translating it yields CASSHGLAGVQEQYF.

The table lists this clonotype with many counts. The gene calls are TRBV11-1 and TRBJ2-7; 7 bases are shared with TRBD1. The V gene end was trimmed by 0 bases and the J gene end by 4 bases; junction bases not matched to a gene: 15. This CDR3 is built from 18 residues. Germline CDR1 reads SGHAT; CDR2 reads FQDESV (reference sequence). The CDR3 region is CASSLAGQRKTDLYEQYF. In nucleotides, the CDR3 is TGTGCCAGCAGCTTAGCGGGACAGCGGAAAACTGACTTATACGAGCAGTACTTC.

The table lists this clonotype with a few counts. The DNA for the CDR3 is TGTGCCTGGAGTGGGGACTCCAACTACGAGCAGTACTTC. Translation gives CAWSGDSNYEQYF. V is TRBV30 and J is TRBJ2-7; possible D gene TRBD2, 6 bases. V was pared by 1 base and J by 3 bases, with 10 bases between. Germline V gene lookup returns CDR1 GTSNPN and CDR2 SVGIG (reference sequence). The CDR3 contains 13 residues.

This clonotype has a handful of counts. DNA of the CDR3: TGTGCCAGCAGTTTAGGAACAAGGTGGGACATTCAGTACTTC. It is translated as CASSLGTRWDIQYF. The chain joins TRBV9 to TRBJ2-4, with D unresolved. Deletions cut 5 bases from V and 8 bases from J, with 17 bases between. The CDR3 has 14 residues. The germline gives CDR1 SGDLS, CDR2 YYNGEE.

A note on this clonotype: A much bigger clone sits one base away, suggesting this may be a read error. The chain couples TRBV7-9 to TRBJ1-1; D ambiguous. The CDR3 sequence is 13 residues long. Germline assignment: CDR1 SEHNR and CDR2 FQNEAQ (reference sequence). The ends were cut back, 1 base at V and 11 bases at J, with 14 bases in the middle. As DNA, the CDR3 is TGTGCCAGCAGCTTAGAGTCCGGGCATAGCGCTTTCTTT. The encoded protein is CASSLESGHSAFF.

The table lists this clonotype with a few counts. J is TRBJ2-7 and V is TRBV20-1; the match to TRBD2 covers 11 bases. The V and J ends lost 3 bases and 0 bases, in that order; junction bases with no gene match: 7. Germline V gives CDR1 DFQATT, CDR2 SNEGSKA (reference sequence). The CDR3 spans 16 residues. CDR3 coding DNA: TGCAGTGCTAGGGACCTAGCGGGAGGCCACTCCTACGAGCAGTACTTC. It yields the protein CSARDLAGGHSYEQYF.

This chain joins TRBV20-1 and TRBJ2-2, with a weak D call TRBD2 (5 bases). Germline V gene lookup returns CDR1 DFQATT and CDR2 SNEGSKA (reference sequence). V was clipped by 0 bases and J by 0 bases, with 8 bases between them. The CDR3 runs to 15 residues. DNA of the CDR3: TGCAGTGCTAGAGATCTGCGGGCGAACACCGGGGAGCTGTTTTTT. Translating gives CSARDLRANTGELFF.

To note about this clonotype: Germline and junction disagree at one end, which may indicate a read error. V gene TRBV4-3 combines with J gene TRBJ2-7, with D unclear. Per the germline V gene, CDR1 is LGHNA and CDR2 is YSLEER. The CDR3 runs 13 residues. The CDR3 region is CASGQELGYEQYF. CDR3 bases: TGCGCCAGCGGCCAAGAGCTGGGTTACGAGCAGTACTTC.